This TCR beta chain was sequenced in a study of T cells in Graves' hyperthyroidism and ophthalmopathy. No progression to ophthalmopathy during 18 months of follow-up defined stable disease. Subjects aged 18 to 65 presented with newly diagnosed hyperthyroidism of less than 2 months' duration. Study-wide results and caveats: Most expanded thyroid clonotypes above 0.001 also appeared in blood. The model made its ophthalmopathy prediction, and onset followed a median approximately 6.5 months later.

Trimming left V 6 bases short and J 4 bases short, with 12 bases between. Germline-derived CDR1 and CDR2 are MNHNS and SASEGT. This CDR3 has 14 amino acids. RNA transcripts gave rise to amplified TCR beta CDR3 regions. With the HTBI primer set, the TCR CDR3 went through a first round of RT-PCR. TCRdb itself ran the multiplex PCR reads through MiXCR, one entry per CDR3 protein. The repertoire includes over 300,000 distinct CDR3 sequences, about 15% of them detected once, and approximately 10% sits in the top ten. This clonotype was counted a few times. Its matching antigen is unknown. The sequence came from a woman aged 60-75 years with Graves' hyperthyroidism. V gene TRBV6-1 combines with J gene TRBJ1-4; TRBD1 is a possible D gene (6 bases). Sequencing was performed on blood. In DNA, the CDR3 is TGTGCCAGCAGCCGGGGGGCAAATAATGAAAAACTGTTTTTT. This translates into CASSRGANNEKLFF.